The clone carrying this T cell receptor beta chain was counted ten times or more. The CDR3 is cut off 3 residues early in the read; its end comes from the germline J gene. These data originate in a study of T cell clonality in common variable immunodeficiency. From germline, CDR1 is MNHEY and CDR2 SMNVEV (reference sequence). V lost 3 bases, J lost 4 bases, and 5 bases stayed unmatched. There are 15 residues in the CDR3. Patients and controls were mostly of Caucasian heritage. This table comes from immunoSEQ multiplex PCR, and its TCRdb copy is limited to in-frame clones, with some not included. The sample is made up of under 45,000 clones, none counted only once.

This chain links TRBV27 with TRBJ2-7, with TRBD2 matching 11 bases. This clonotype was sampled from a person aged 18-69 years in good health. The sample taken for sequencing was peripheral blood mononuclear cells. CDR3 in amino acids: CASSLALAGGYEQYF. CDR3 bases read: TGTGCCAGCAGTTTGGCTTTAGCGGGAGGGTACGAG.